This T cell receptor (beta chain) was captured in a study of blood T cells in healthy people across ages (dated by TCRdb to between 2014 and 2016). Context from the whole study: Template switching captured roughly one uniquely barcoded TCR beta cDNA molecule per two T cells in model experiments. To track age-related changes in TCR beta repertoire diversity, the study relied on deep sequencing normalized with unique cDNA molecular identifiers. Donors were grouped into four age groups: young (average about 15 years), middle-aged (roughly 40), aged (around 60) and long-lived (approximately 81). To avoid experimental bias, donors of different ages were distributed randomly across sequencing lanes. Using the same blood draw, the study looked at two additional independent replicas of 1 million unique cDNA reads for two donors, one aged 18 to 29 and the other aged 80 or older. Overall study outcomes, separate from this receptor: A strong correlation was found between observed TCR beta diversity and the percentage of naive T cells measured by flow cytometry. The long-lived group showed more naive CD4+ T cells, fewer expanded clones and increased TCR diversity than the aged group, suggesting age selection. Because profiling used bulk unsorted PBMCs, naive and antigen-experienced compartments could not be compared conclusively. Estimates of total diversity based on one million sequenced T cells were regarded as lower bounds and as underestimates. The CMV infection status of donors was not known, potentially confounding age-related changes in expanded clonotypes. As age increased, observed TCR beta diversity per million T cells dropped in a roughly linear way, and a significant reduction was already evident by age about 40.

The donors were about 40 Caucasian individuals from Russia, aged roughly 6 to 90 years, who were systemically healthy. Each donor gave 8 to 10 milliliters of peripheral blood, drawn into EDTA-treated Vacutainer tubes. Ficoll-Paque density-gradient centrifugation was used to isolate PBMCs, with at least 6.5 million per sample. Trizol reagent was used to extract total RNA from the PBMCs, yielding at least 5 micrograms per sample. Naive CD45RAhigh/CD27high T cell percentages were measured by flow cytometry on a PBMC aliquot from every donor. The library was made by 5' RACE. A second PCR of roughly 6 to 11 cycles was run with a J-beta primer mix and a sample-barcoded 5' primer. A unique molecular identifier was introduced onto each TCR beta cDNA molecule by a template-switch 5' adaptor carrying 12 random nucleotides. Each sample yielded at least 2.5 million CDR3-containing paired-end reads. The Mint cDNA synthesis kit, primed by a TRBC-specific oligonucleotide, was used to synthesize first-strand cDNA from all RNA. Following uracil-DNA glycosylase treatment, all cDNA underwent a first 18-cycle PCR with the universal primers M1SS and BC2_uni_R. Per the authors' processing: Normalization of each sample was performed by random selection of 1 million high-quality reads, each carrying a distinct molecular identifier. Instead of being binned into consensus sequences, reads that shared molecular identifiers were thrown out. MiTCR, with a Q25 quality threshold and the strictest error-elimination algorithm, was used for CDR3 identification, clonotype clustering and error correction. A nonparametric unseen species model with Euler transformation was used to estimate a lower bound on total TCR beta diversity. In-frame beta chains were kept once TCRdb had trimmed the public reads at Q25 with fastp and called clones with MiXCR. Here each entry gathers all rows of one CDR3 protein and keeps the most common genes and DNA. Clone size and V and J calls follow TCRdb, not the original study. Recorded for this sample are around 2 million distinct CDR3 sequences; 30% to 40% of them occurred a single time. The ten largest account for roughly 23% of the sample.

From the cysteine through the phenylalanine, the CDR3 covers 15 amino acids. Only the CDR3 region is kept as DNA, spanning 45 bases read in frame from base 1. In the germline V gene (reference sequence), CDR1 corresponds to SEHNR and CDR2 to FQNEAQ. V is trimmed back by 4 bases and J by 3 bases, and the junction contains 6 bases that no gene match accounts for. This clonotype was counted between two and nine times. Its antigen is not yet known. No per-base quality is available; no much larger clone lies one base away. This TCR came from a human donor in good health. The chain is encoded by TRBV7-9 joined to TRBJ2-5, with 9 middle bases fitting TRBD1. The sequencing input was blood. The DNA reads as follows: TGTGCCAGCAGCTCCATAACAGGGGGCAAAGAGACCCAGTACTTC. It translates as CASSSITGGKETQYF. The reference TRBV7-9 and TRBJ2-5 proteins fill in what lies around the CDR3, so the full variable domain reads DTGVSQNPRHKITKRGQNVTFRCDPISEHNRLYWYRQTLGQGPEFLTYFQNEAQLEKSRLLSDRFSAERPKGSFSTLEIQRTEQGDSAMYLCASSSITGGKETQYFGPGTRLLVL.